This is a list of T cell receptor beta chains from one sample in a study of blood T cell repertoires in COVID-19. The data were produced by immunoSEQ multiplex PCR, yet TCRdb's version contains in-frame clones alone and is incomplete. Among approximately 100,000 clones, 80% to 90% were seen once, and the ten largest hold more than 9%. The material sequenced was peripheral blood. These receptors all stem from a human donor in a cohort sampled during active COVID-19. The conserved cysteine and the conserved F or W are not part of the CDR3 here.

TRBV5-4	TRBJ2-6	ASSSRQGFFSGANVLT
TRBV2	TRBJ1-1	ASSEAWLGNEAF
TRBV6-5	TRBJ1-2	ASRGQGGYGYT
TRBV4-1	TRBJ2-1	ASSRTSGSYNEQF
TRBV7-2	TRBJ2-5	ASSIIAGTRLGETQY
TRBV28	TRBJ1-2	ATADSYGYT
TRBV6-2/TRBV6-3	TRBJ1-1	ASSPRAMNTEAF
TRBV6-5	TRBJ2-7	ASSLTTGTRRYEQY
TRBV6-5	TRBJ1-2	ASSYTGLGYGYT
TRBV28	TRBJ2-2	ASSFGLGELF
TRBV5-1	TRBJ2-7	ASSLERTSSYEQY
TRBV19	TRBJ1-5	ASSILGQGGQPQH
TRBV6-1	TRBJ1-5	ASSDNRASNQPQH
TRBV13	TRBJ1-1	ASSLGRDLNTEAF
TRBV28	TRBJ1-3	ASSDRARRNTIY
TRBV30	TRBJ2-2	AYQTGGPTGELF
TRBV6-5	TRBJ2-3	ASAASTDTQY
TRBV5-1	TRBJ2-7	ASSSGLAGVEQY
TRBV24-1	TRBJ2-6	ATRQSFSGANVLT
TRBV21-1	TRBJ1-2	ASSLQGSYGYT
TRBV5-1	TRBJ2-7	ASRRGIYEQY
TRBV2	TRBJ1-2	ASSELGGGYT
TRBV5-1	TRBJ2-7	ASSLRGTANYEQY
TRBV3-1/TRBV3-2	TRBJ1-6	ASSQAVESPLH
TRBV6-5	TRBJ2-2	ASSYGPGELF
TRBV2	TRBJ1-3	ASSGQAVSGNTIY
TRBV21-1	TRBJ2-7	ASSKVGGVSEQY
TRBV28	TRBJ2-7	ASSLAGGAYEQY
TRBV20-1	TRBJ1-3	SASGTTGNTIY
TRBV5-4	TRBJ2-2	ASSLGQGAYLF
TRBV4-2	TRBJ1-2	ASSQDNPAANYGYT
TRBV27	TRBJ2-7	ASSFLLGAEQY
TRBV30	TRBJ2-7	AWSVAGTPRTYEQY
TRBV29-1	TRBJ2-1	SVDDRGYNEQF
TRBV9	TRBJ1-6	ASSVSGSSYNSPLH
TRBV11-3	TRBJ1-3	ASSPRSGNTIY
TRBV6-6	TRBJ2-1	ASSPLAGGNEQF
TRBV4-3	TRBJ2-1	ASSQGSSGMGNEQF
TRBV10-3	TRBJ2-5	AISESIPGSARETQY
TRBV10-1	TRBJ1-1	AITSLAEAF
TRBV13	TRBJ1-6	ASSSGPGQGPNSPLH
TRBV7-8	TRBJ2-7	ASSLYRGYSSYEQY
TRBV29-1	TRBJ1-3	SVEHRSGNTIY
TRBV30	TRBJ1-2	AWHRGPGYT
TRBV6-1	TRBJ2-7	ASSAQIPRTSGAYEQY
TRBV5-1	TRBJ1-4	ASSLVPGLNEKLF
TRBV3-1/TRBV3-2	TRBJ2-1	ASSQRGGAGLTVGDEQF
TRBV12-3/TRBV12-4	TRBJ1-1	ASRGTGKGEAF